This record concerns one T cell receptor beta chain sequence. What it binds is not known. The sample is drawn from a study of cytomegalovirus exposure and HLA in healthy donors. Findings and caveats of the study: Among CMV-associated TCR beta chains, most appeared HLA-restricted in a later analysis. Reportedly, TCR beta sequences accurately predicted HLA-A and HLA-B alleles in most subjects. A previous analysis found most TCR beta V segments productive roughly 87% or roughly 30% of the time.

The germline CDR1 and CDR2 sequences are SGHVS and FNYEAQ. The CDR3 is 12 residues long. V gave up 6 bases and J gave up 10 bases; unmatched junction bases: 4. PCR employed 60 Vbeta and 13 Jbeta primers. The data were produced by immunoSEQ multiplex PCR, yet TCRdb's version contains in-frame clones alone and is incomplete. The table lists roughly 80,000 clones, roughly 82% of them singletons. Sequencing was performed on PBMCs. This TCR derives from a male donor in good health and CMV-seropositive. The gene calls are TRBV7-6 and TRBJ2-1, with TRBD1 matching 9 bases. CDR3: CASRGQGIEQFF. In DNA form, the CDR3 reads TGTGCCAGCAGAGGACAGGGGATCGAGCAGTTCTTC.